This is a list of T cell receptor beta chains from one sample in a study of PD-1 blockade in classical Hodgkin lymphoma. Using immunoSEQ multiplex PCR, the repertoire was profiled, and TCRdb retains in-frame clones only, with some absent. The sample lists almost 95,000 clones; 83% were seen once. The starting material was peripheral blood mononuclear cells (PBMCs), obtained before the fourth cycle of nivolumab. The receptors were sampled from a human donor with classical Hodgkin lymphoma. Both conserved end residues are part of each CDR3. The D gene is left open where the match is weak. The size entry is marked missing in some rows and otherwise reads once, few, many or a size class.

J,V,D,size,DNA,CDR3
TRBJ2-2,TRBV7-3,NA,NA,TGTGCCAGCAGCTTAGGCCCTCAACCCGGGGAGCTGTTTTTT,CASSLGPQPGELFF
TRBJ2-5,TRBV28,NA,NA,TGTGCCAGCAGTTTAGTGGTTGAGACCCAGTACTTC,CASSLVVETQYF
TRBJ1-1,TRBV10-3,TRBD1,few,TGTGCCATCAGAATGACAGGGGAATCCACTGAAGCTTTCTTT,CAIRMTGESTEAFF
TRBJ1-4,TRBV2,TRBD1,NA,TGTGCCAGCAGTCCCCGACAGGGAACCAATGAAAAACTGTTTTTT,CASSPRQGTNEKLFF
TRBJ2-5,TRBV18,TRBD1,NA,TGTGCCAGCACTCTGACAGGGGTGGAGACCCAGTACTTC,CASTLTGVETQYF
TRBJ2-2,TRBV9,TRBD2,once,TGTGCCAGCAGCGTAGGCGGGAGAGGCACCGGGGAGCTGTTTTTT,CASSVGGRGTGELFF
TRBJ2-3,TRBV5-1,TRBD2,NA,TGCGCCAGCAGCTTGGGGGCGGGAGGAGGCACAGATACGCAGTATTTT,CASSLGAGGGTDTQYF
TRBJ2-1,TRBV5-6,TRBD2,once,TGTGCCAGCAGCTTGGCACCCAGCGGGAGCTTTGAGCAGTTCTTC,CASSLAPSGSFEQFF
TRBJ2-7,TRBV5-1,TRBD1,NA,TGCGCCAGCAGCACCGGACAGGTCTACGAGCAGTACTTC,CASSTGQVYEQYF
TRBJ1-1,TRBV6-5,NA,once,TGTGCCAGCAGTTACGACAAGGCGAACACTGAAGCTTTCTTT,CASSYDKANTEAFF
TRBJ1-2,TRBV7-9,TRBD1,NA,TGTGCCAGCAGCTTCGGAGCGACGGGACAGGGCGCGTATGGCTACACCTTC,CASSFGATGQGAYGYTF
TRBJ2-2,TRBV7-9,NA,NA,TGTGCCAGCAGCTTCGGCGTAGGAGAGCTGTTTTTT,CASSFGVGELFF
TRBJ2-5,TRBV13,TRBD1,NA,TGTGCCAGCAGCTCAGGCAGGGACAGTGGGACGAAGACCCAGTACTTC,CASSSGRDSGTKTQYF
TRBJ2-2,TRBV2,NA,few,TGTGCCAGCAGTGTCCGGACAGTCACCGGGGAGCTGTTTTTT,CASSVRTVTGELFF
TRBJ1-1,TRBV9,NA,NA,TGTGCCAGCAGCGTGGGTATTGGGGGTGAATCCTTGAACACTGAAGCTTTCTTT,CASSVGIGGESLNTEAFF
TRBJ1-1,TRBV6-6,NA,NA,TGTGCCAGCAGTTACGGGGAGATCACTGAAGCTTTCTTT,CASSYGEITEAFF
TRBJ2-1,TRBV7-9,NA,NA,TGTGCCAGCAGCTTAAGTTTGGGTGGTCTAGCGCTTGCCAATGAGCAGTTCTTC,CASSLSLGGLALANEQFF
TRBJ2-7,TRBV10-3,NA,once,TGTGCCATCAGTGATACCGGGGGCGAGCAGTACTTC,CAISDTGGEQYF
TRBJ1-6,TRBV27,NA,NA,TGTGCCAGCAGTTTACTGCTTGTGGCCTCACCCCTCCACTTT,CASSLLLVASPLHF
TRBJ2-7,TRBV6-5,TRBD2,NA,TGTGCCAGCGCTGCCGGACTAGGGGCCTACGAGCAGTACTTC,CASAAGLGAYEQYF
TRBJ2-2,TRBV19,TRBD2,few,TGTGCCAGTAGTATCAGGGTAGCGGGAGGGCCAGGCACCGGGGAGCTGTTTTTT,CASSIRVAGGPGTGELFF
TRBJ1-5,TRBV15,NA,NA,TGTGCCACCAGCAGAGGGGGCTCCAGCGATCAGCCCCAGCATTTT,CATSRGGSSDQPQHF
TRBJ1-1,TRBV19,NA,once,TGTGCCAGTAGTATAAGGCCGAACACTGAAGCTTTCTTT,CASSIRPNTEAFF
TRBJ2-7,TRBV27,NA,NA,TGTGCCAGCAGTTTCCTGGGACAGCAGTACTTC,CASSFLGQQYF
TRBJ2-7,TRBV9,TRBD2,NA,TGTGCCAGCAGCGAGCTCAGACTAGCGGGGGGCCCTGGTAGCTACGAGCAGTACTTC,CASSELRLAGGPGSYEQYF
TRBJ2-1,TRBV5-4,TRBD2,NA,TGTGCCAGCAGCTGGGGACTAGCGGCAGACAATGAGCAGTTCTTC,CASSWGLAADNEQFF
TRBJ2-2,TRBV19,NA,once,TGTGCCAGTACAGACGGAGCGAACACCGGGGAGCTGTTTTTT,CASTDGANTGELFF
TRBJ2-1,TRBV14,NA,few,TGTGCCAGCAGCCAAGGATGGGGCGGGAATCCCAATGAGCAGTTCTTC,CASSQGWGGNPNEQFF
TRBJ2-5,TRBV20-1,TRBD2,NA,TGCAGTGCTCGGACTAGCGGGACTAAGTACTTC,CSARTSGTKYF
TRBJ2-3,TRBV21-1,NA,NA,TGTGCCAGCAGCGGCACTCTAGCGGGAACAGATACGCAGTATTTT,CASSGTLAGTDTQYF
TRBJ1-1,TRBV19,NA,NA,TGTGCCAGTAGTAGCCCCCGCGGGGGACGGAACACTGAAGCTTTCTTT,CASSSPRGGRNTEAFF